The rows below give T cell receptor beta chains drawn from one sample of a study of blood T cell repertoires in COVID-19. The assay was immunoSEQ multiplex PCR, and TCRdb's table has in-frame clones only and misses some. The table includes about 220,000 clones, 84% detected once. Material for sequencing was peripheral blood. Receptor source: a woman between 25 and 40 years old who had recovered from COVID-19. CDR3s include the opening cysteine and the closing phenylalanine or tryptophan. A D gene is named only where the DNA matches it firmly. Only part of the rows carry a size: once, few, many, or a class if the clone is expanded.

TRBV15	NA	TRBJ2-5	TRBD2	TGTGCCACCAGCAGAGATCCCAGCGGGAGGGGAGAGACCCAGTACTTC	CATSRDPSGRGETQYF
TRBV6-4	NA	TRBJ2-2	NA	TGTGCCAGCAGTGACTCGACTCCCGGGGAGCTGTTTTTT	CASSDSTPGELFF
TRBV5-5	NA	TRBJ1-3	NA	TGTGCCAGCAGCTTGGGCAGGAAATCTGGAAACACCATATATTTT	CASSLGRKSGNTIYF
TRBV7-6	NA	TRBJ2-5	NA	TGTGCCAGCAGCTTAGCCCCAGGCGCACAAGAGACCCAGTACTTC	CASSLAPGAQETQYF
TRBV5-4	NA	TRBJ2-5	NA	TGTGCCAGCAGCTTGGGGAGCGAACAAGAGACCCAGTACTTC	CASSLGSEQETQYF
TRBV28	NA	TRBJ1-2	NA	TGTGCCAGCACCTGGGGCAGGACTAACTATGGCTACACCTTC	CASTWGRTNYGYTF
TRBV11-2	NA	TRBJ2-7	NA	TGTGCCAGCAGCTTAGATAGGGGCACCTACGAGCAGTACTTC	CASSLDRGTYEQYF
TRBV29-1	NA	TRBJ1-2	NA	TGCAGCGGTTTTCGGGACGGAGGGAATGGCTACACCTTC	CSGFRDGGNGYTF
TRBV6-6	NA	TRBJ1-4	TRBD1	TGTGCCAGCACCTGGACAGGGAAGACAGCTAATGAAAAACTGTTTTTT	CASTWTGKTANEKLFF
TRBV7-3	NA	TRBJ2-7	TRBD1	TGTGCCAGCAGCTTGGACAGGGGATCCGAGCAGTACTTC	CASSLDRGSEQYF
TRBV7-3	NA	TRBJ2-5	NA	TGTGCCAGCAGCAGGTATCCAAGGGACAACCAAGAGACCCAGTACTTC	CASSRYPRDNQETQYF
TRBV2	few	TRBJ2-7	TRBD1	TGTGCCAGCAGTTGGACAGGGATAGAGCAGTACTTC	CASSWTGIEQYF
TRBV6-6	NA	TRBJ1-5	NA	TGTGCCAGCAGTTACCCCCCCAGGGTGGACCAGCCCCAGCATTTT	CASSYPPRVDQPQHF
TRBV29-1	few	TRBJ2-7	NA	TGCGGAGTTTCAGGGTACTACGAGCAGTACTTC	CGVSGYYEQYF
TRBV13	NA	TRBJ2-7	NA	TGTGCCAGCAGCCCTGGGGCAGGGTACGAGCAGTACTTC	CASSPGAGYEQYF
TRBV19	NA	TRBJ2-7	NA	TGTGCCAGTAGCCAAGCGGGCTGGGACCCCTACGAGCAGTACTTC	CASSQAGWDPYEQYF
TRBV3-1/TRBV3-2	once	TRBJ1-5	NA	TGTGCCAGCAGCCTCAGAGGGTATGAGCCCCAGCATTTT	CASSLRGYEPQHF
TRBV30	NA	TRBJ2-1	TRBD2	TGTGCCTGGGATCTAGCGGGAGGGTTGGGTGAGCAGTTCTTC	CAWDLAGGLGEQFF
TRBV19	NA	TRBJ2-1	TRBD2	TGTGCCAGTAGTATCTTGGAGGGAGGGCCAGACAATGAGCAGTTCTTC	CASSILEGGPDNEQFF
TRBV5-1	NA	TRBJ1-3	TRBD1	TGCGCCAGCAGCTTAAGGACAGGGGGACCTGGAAACACCATATATTTT	CASSLRTGGPGNTIYF
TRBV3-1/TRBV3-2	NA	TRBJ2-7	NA	TGTGCCAGCAGCCAATCCCGGGACACCTACGAGCAGTACTTC	CASSQSRDTYEQYF
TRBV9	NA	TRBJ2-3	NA	TGTGCCAGCAGCGTAGGTCAGGGGCTCACAGATACGCAGTATTTT	CASSVGQGLTDTQYF
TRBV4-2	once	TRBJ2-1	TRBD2	TGTGCCAGCAGCCAAGACACTAGCGGCAATGAGCAGTTCTTC	CASSQDTSGNEQFF
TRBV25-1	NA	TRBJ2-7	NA	TGTGCCAGCAGTGAATTAACAGAGAAGTACTTC	CASSELTEKYF
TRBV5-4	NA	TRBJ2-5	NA	TGTGCCAGCAGCTCCAAACAGGGAAATGGAAGGGAGACCCAGTACTTC	CASSSKQGNGRETQYF
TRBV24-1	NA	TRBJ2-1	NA	TGTGCCACCAGTGATTTACAGGGAGCCCATAATGAGCAGTTCTTC	CATSDLQGAHNEQFF
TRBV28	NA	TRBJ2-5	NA	TGTGCCAGCAGTTTATGGACCGGGACACAACAAGAGACCCAGTACTTC	CASSLWTGTQQETQYF
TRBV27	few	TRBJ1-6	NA	TGTGCCAGCAGACAGAGCCGCAGCTCCTATAATTCACCCCTCCACTTT	CASRQSRSSYNSPLHF
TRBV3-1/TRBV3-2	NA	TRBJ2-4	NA	TGTGCCAGCAGCCAAGACCTGCAGAGGAACATTCAGTACTTC	CASSQDLQRNIQYF
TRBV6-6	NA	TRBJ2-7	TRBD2	TGTGCCAGCAGGCGACTAGCGGGGACCTACGAGCAGTACTTC	CASRRLAGTYEQYF
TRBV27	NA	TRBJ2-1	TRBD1	TGTGCCACTACGATCCAGGGGGTAATTAGGAATGAGCAGTTCTTC	CATTIQGVIRNEQFF
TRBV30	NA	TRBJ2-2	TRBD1	TGTGCCTGGAGTCGGGGACAGGGGGCCGGGGAGCTGTTTTTT	CAWSRGQGAGELFF
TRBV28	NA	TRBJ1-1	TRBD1	TGTGCCAGCAGCCCTGGGACAGGGACTGAAGCTTTCTTT	CASSPGTGTEAFF
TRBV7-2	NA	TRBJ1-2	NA	TGTGCCAGCAGCTTTGCTCGGGATAATGGCTACACCTTC	CASSFARDNGYTF
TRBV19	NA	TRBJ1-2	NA	TGTGCCAGTTCTCCGGGGGATAACTATGGCTACACCTTC	CASSPGDNYGYTF
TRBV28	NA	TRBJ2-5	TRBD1	TGTGCCAGCAATCCCACAGGGGGCGGAGAGACCCAGTACTTC	CASNPTGGGETQYF
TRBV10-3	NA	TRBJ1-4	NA	TGTGCCATCAGTGAGTCGAGGGAGGGCCGATATAATGAAAAACTGTTTTTT	CAISESREGRYNEKLFF
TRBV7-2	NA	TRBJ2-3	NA	TGTGCCAGCACCTCGTTCGGAGGGAGGATCGGTTCAGATACGCAGTATTTT	CASTSFGGRIGSDTQYF